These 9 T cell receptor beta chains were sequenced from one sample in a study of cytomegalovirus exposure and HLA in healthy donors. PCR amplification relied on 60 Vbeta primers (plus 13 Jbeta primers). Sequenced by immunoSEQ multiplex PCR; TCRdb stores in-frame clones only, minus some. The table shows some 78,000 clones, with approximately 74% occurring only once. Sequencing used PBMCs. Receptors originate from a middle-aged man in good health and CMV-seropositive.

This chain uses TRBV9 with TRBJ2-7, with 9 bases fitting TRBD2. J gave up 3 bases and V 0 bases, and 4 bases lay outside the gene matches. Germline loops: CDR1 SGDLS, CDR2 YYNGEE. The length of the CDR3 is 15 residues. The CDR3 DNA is TGTGCCAGCAGCGTAGGCGGGGGGGCTCACTACGAGCAGTACTTC. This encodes CASSVGGGAHYEQYF.

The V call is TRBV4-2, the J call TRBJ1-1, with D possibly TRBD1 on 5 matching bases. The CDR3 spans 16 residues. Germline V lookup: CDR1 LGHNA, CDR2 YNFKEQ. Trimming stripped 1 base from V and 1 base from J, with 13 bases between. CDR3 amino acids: CASSQGRGLANTEAFF. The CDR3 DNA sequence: TGTGCCAGCAGCCAAGGGAGGGGTCTAGCGAACACTGAAGCTTTCTTT.

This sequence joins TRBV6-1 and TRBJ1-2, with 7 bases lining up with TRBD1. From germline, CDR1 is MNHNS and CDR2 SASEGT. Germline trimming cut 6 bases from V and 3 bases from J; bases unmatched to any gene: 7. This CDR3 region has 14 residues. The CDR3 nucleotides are TGTGCCAGCAGATCGACAGGGACCCACTATGGCTACACCTTC. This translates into CASRSTGTHYGYTF.

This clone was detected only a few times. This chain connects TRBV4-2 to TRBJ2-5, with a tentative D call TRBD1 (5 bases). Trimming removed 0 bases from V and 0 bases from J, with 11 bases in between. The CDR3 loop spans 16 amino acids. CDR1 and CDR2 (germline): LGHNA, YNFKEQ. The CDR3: CASSQDRRTNQETQYF. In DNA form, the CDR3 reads TGTGCCAGCAGCCAAGATCGAAGGACAAACCAAGAGACCCAGTACTTC.

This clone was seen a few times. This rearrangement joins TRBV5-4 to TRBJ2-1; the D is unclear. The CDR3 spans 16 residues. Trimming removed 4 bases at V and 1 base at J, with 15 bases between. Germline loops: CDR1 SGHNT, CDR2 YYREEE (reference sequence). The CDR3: CASSRARVESYNEQFF. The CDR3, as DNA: TGTGCCAGCAGCCGTGCCCGGGTTGAGTCCTACAATGAGCAGTTCTTC. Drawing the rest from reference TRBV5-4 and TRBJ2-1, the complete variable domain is ETGVTQSPTHLIKTRGQQVTLRCSSQSGHNTVSWYQQALGQGPQFIFQYYREEENGRGNFPPRFSGLQFPNYSSELNVNALELDDSALYLCASSRARVESYNEQFFGPGTRLTVL.

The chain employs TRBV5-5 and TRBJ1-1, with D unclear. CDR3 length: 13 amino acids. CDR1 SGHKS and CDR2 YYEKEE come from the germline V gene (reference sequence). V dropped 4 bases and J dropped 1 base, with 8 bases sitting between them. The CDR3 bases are TGTGCCAGCAGCGTCCGACAGAACACTGAAGCTTTCTTT. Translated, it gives CASSVRQNTEAFF. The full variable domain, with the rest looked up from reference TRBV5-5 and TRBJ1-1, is DAGVTQSPTHLIKTRGQQVTLRCSPISGHKSVSWYQQVLGQGPQFIFQYYEKEERGRGNFPDRFSARQFPNYSSELNVNALLLGDSALYLCASSVRQNTEAFFGQGTRLTVV.

CDR3: CASLQGWDSQSRNTGELFF. The CDR3, as DNA: TGTGCCAGTCTCCAAGGGTGGGACAGCCAGTCCAGAAACACCGGGGAGCTGTTTTTT. The chain has TRBV19 and TRBJ2-2, with 7 bases lining up with TRBD1. Germline trimming cut 8 bases from V and 2 bases from J; bases unmatched to any gene: 20. There are 19 residues in the CDR3. CDR1 is LNHDA, CDR2 SQIVND, per germline (reference sequence).

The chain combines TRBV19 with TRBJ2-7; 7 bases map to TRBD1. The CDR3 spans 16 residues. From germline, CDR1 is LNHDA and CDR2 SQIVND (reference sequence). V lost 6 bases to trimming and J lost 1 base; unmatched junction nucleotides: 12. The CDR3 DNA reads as TGTGCCAGTAGCGAAACAATAGGACAGGATTCCTACGAGCAGTACTTC. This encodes CASSETIGQDSYEQYF.

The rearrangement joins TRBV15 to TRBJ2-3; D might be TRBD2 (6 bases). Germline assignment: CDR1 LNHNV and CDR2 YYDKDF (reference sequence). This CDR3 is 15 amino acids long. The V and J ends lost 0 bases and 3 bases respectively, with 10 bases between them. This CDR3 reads CATSRDRGTTDTQYF. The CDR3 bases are TGTGCCACCAGCAGAGATCGGGGGACGACAGATACGCAGTATTTT.